The table lists the clone carrying this T cell receptor (beta chain) with many counts. Its antigen is still unknown. This sample stems from a study of T cell repertoires in cytomegalovirus infection. Whole-study context: Indications came from public TCR beta signatures; they pointed to CMV infection and to a matching HLA type.

Study-level findings and limits: Dominant in the ex vivo response were TCR beta clonotypes restricted by HLA-C and specific for CMV.

TCRdb re-called the reads through MiXCR, storing one row per CDR3 protein. The data contain about 700,000 distinct CDR3 sequences, approximately 33% of them seen just once; the ten biggest clones take up about 18%. Trimming stripped 5 bases from V and 7 bases from J, with 21 bases between. Germline assignment: CDR1 SGHTA and CDR2 FQGNSA. This CDR3 has 16 amino acids. The origin of this receptor is a human donor in good health (CMV status not recorded). Some clones in this sample may be carry-over from other donors' samples. The sample was cultured PBMCs, taken from culture after CMV antigen stimulation. The V and J genes are TRBV7-2 and TRBJ1-3, with TRBD1 as a possible D gene (5 bases). The CDR3 here is CASSPEGTAAWNTIYF. For the CDR3, the DNA is TGTGCCAGCAGCCCAGAGGGGACCGCGGCGTGGAACACCATATATTTT.